The 10 T cell receptor beta chains listed next were all sequenced from one sample in a study of cytotoxic CD8 clonotypes in ibrutinib-treated CLL. Sequencing used immunoSEQ multiplex PCR; TCRdb keeps in-frame clones, though not all of them. The sample consists of approximately 140,000 clones, approximately 80% of them appearing once. The starting material was PBMCs, obtained after 12 months of ibrutinib treatment. Receptors were obtained from a human donor with chronic lymphocytic leukemia.

The gene calls are TRBV6-1 and TRBJ1-5; 8 bases match TRBD1. Germline loops: CDR1 MNHNS, CDR2 SASEGT. Trimming removed 6 bases from V and 7 bases from J; junction bases left unmatched: 5. CDR3 size: 13 residues. This CDR3 reads CASRGQGPQPQHF. CDR3 DNA sequence: TGTGCCAGCAGAGGACAGGGACCCCAGCCCCAGCATTTT.

V is TRBV27 and J is TRBJ2-2; 8 positions match TRBD2. V trimming: 8 bases; J trimming: 1 base; junction bases outside the gene matches: 6. Looked up from germline, CDR1 is MNHEY and CDR2 is SMNVEV (reference sequence). The CDR3 extends over 15 amino acids. The CDR3 is CASQPGLGNTGELFF. The CDR3 DNA is TGTGCCAGCCAACCGGGACTAGGGAACACCGGGGAGCTGTTTTTT.

The V call is TRBV2, the J call TRBJ2-7; D possibly corresponds to TRBD2 (6 bases). This CDR3 has 14 residues. V lost 5 bases to trimming and J lost 0 bases, with 11 bases between them. Germline V gene sequence: CDR1 SNHLY, CDR2 FYNNEI. The CDR3 sequence: CASSRLAASYEQYF. DNA of the CDR3: TGTGCCAGCAGTAGGTTAGCGGCCTCCTACGAGCAGTACTTC.

The chain uses TRBV27 and TRBJ1-1; tentative D call: TRBD1 (6 bases). The germline CDR1 and CDR2 sequences are MNHEY and SMNVEV (reference sequence). The CDR3 totals 15 residues. V lost 5 bases and J lost 0, with 13 bases in between. The CDR3: CASSTNRVMNTEAFF. Written as DNA, the CDR3 is TGTGCCAGCAGTACCAACAGGGTTATGAACACTGAAGCTTTCTTT.

The chain recombines TRBV6-5 with TRBJ1-6; D is unresolved. This CDR3 comprises 16 residues. Germline V gene sequence: CDR1 MNHEY, CDR2 SVGAGI. The V end lost 0 bases, the J end lost 7 bases, and 13 bases lay between the germline ends. CDR3 protein: CASSYSIRVRNSPLHF. CDR3 coding DNA: TGTGCCAGCAGTTACTCGATTCGGGTACGAAATTCACCCCTCCACTTT.

The genes are TRBV7-2 and TRBJ2-7, with unresolved D. CDR1 is SGHTA and CDR2 is FQGNSA in the germline V gene. This CDR3 region has 14 residues. The germline V and J ends were trimmed by 5 bases and 5 bases, with 16 bases remaining between them. In DNA form, the CDR3 reads TGTGCCAGCAGCCCAAGGGCGGCCGTGAACGAGCAGTACTTC. This translates into CASSPRAAVNEQYF.

The V gene is TRBV7-2, the J gene TRBJ2-3, with D maybe TRBD1 (6 bases). The CDR3 contains 15 residues. The V gene's germline CDR1 is SGHTA and CDR2 FQGNSA. The V and J ends lost 6 bases and 1 base respectively, with 14 bases between them. The CDR3 sequence: CASSFTGTRTDTQYF. The CDR3 DNA follows: TGTGCCAGCAGTTTTACAGGGACGCGCACAGATACGCAGTATTTT.

This clone was counted only a few times. The genes are TRBV7-9 and TRBJ1-4; perhaps TRBD1 as D (6 bases). Trimming shortened V by 5 bases and J by 4 bases, and 14 bases separated the two germline ends. The germline gives CDR1 SEHNR, CDR2 FQNEAQ (reference sequence). This CDR3 has 15 residues. The CDR3 bases are TGTGCCAGCAGCAGAGAAGGGGGATTTAATGAAAAACTGTTTTTT. Its translation: CASSREGGFNEKLFF.

The chain is built from TRBV5-1 and TRBJ2-3, with TRBD2 matching 7 bases. There are 16 residues in the CDR3. V dropped 5 bases and J dropped 0; count of bases not matched to a gene: 9. CDR1 and CDR2 (germline): SGHRS, YFSETQ. The CDR3 region has the DNA TGCGCCAGCAGACGGGCAGGGACTACTAGCACAGATACGCAGTATTTT. Translating gives CASRRAGTTSTDTQYF.

The chain joins TRBV6-4 to TRBJ1-3; 7 nucleotides agree with TRBD1. After removal of 5 bases from V and 0 bases from J, the junction contained 10 bases not matched to a gene. CDR3 size: 17 residues. Germline V CDR1 and CDR2: MRHNA, SNTAGT. The CDR3 sequence is CASSWGRQGVSGNTIYF. In DNA form, the CDR3 reads TGTGCCAGCAGTTGGGGCCGACAGGGCGTCTCTGGAAACACCATATATTTT.